The 23 T cell receptor beta chains below all came from one sample that was sequenced in a study of monozygotic twins with inflammatory bowel disease. TCRdb derives one entry per CDR3 protein from the 5' RACE reads, leaving out DNA. The sample's table shows 330,000 or so distinct CDR3 sequences. The source material was blood. The receptors stem from a human donor with ulcerative colitis or Crohn's disease, or a healthy co-twin of an affected twin (not recorded which).

This sequence joins TRBV7-9 and TRBJ2-5. The CDR3 is made up of 15 amino acids. Per the germline V gene, CDR1 is SEHNR and CDR2 is FQNEAQ (reference sequence). CDR3 region: CASSLGRTLEETQYF. The variable domain in full, with the rest retrieved from reference TRBV7-9 and TRBJ2-5, is DTGVSQNPRHKITKRGQNVTFRCDPISEHNRLYWYRQTLGQGPEFLTYFQNEAQLEKSRLLSDRFSAERPKGSFSTLEIQRTEQGDSAMYLCASSLGRTLEETQYFGPGTRLLVL.

The V call is TRBV28, the J call TRBJ2-2; TCRdb's D call, TRBD2, is unchecked because there is no DNA. The germline gives CDR1 MDHEN, CDR2 SYDVKM. The length of the CDR3 is 16 residues. The CDR3 loop reads CASRIRLAGGTGELFF.

V usage is TRBV10-3 and J usage is TRBJ1-2; as DNA is missing, the TRBD1 call by TCRdb cannot be tested. The CDR3 length is 13 residues. CDR1 and CDR2 (germline): ENHRY, SYGVKD. CDR3 sequence: CAISVPGNYGYTF.

This chain links TRBV15 with TRBJ1-2; TCRdb proposes TRBD1, but this gene call is untestable without DNA. Germline V CDR1 and CDR2: LNHNV, YYDKDF (reference sequence). The CDR3 length is 14 residues. CDR3: CATSKPTGGGGYTF.

The rearrangement links TRBV12-3 or TRBV12-4 to TRBJ2-3; TCRdb's assignment of TRBD1 cannot be checked, as there is no DNA. The CDR3 contains 14 residues. The CDR3 protein is CASNDRARTDTQYF.

This chain connects TRBV20-1 to TRBJ1-6; the D call of TRBD1 rests on TCRdb alone, since no DNA is present to check it. The germline V gene encodes CDR1 DFQATT and CDR2 SNEGSKA (reference sequence). The CDR3 contains 15 residues. The CDR3 spells CSARGRTSYNSPLHF.

The J gene is TRBJ2-1, the V gene TRBV2; TCRdb reports TRBD2, a call that lacks DNA to check it against. CDR1 SNHLY and CDR2 FYNNEI come from the germline V gene. This CDR3 has 14 amino acids. CDR3 in amino acids: CASAQRGAYNEQFF.

The rearrangement joins TRBV11-2 to TRBJ2-3; TCRdb picks TRBD1, but there is no DNA to check that call. The CDR3 spans 15 residues. Germline V CDR1 and CDR2: SGHAT, FQNNGV. The CDR3 here is CASSLVGGLTDTQYF.

The J gene is TRBJ2-7, the V gene TRBV2. Germline V gene sequence: CDR1 SNHLY, CDR2 FYNNEI. The CDR3 has 14 amino acids. The CDR3 here is CASSERTSSYEQYF.

The chain employs TRBV20-1 and TRBJ2-3; TCRdb returns TRBD2, unconfirmable since there is no DNA. CDR1 and CDR2 from the germline V gene are DFQATT and SNEGSKA (reference sequence). CDR3 length equals 14 residues. This CDR3 reads CSARAGGRTDTQYF.

The rearrangement links TRBV15 to TRBJ2-7; lacking DNA, the TRBD2 call made by TCRdb goes unchecked. The CDR3 runs 12 residues. Germline CDR1 LNHNV, CDR2 YYDKDF (reference sequence). CDR3 in amino acids: CATSTGSLRQYF.

The chain combines TRBV7-2 with TRBJ1-1. Germline CDR1 and CDR2: SGHTA and FQGNSA. This CDR3 has 12 residues. The CDR3 is CASSLVAAEAFF. Variable domain in full (rest from reference TRBV7-2 and TRBJ1-1): GAGVSQSPSNKVTEKGKDVELRCDPISGHTALYWYRQSLGQGLEFLIYFQGNSAPDKSGLPSDRFSAERTGGSVSTLTIQRTQQEDSAVYLCASSLVAAEAFFGQGTRLTVV.

The chain links TRBV2 to TRBJ2-1; TCRdb lists TRBD2, though no DNA is available to test this call. Looked up from germline, CDR1 is SNHLY and CDR2 is FYNNEI. CDR3 length: 16 residues. CDR3 sequence reads: CASSFAGGFVGGEQFF.

The chain recombines TRBV12-3 or TRBV12-4 with TRBJ2-7; lacking DNA, the TRBD1 call made by TCRdb goes unchecked. The CDR3 loop spans 16 amino acids. The CDR3 loop reads CASSPTTRQGAYEQYF.

This chain uses TRBV11-3 with TRBJ2-2; the TRBD1 assignment by TCRdb is unverifiable without DNA. The CDR3 has 15 residues. Germline V lookup: CDR1 SGHNT, CDR2 YENEEA. The CDR3 loop reads CASSLGGERTGELFF.

The chain employs TRBV5-4 and TRBJ1-2. The CDR3 sequence is 13 residues long. The germline V gene encodes CDR1 SGHNT and CDR2 YYREEE (reference sequence). CDR3 in amino acids: CASSLSVNYGYTF.

The chain recombines TRBV28 with TRBJ1-5. The CDR3 extends over 12 amino acids. Germline CDR1 and CDR2: MDHEN and SYDVKM. The CDR3 sequence: CASSLWNQPQHF.

J is TRBJ2-3 and V is TRBV12-3 or TRBV12-4; checking the TCRdb D call of TRBD2 is not possible without DNA. The CDR3 runs to 16 residues. The CDR3: CASSGLAGGPQRTQYF.

This chain joins TRBV7-2 and TRBJ2-3; checking the TCRdb D call of TRBD2 is not possible without DNA. Germline V CDR1 and CDR2: SGHTA, FQGNSA. CDR3 size: 15 residues. The CDR3 loop reads CASSRTSGYVDTQYF.

This rearrangement joins TRBV27 to TRBJ1-1; the TCRdb call, TRBD1, lacks DNA for checking. The germline CDR1 and CDR2 sequences are MNHEY and SMNVEV (reference sequence). This CDR3 comprises 15 residues. The CDR3 is CASSSRQGGNTEAFF.

V and J are TRBV6-1 and TRBJ2-3; TCRdb proposes TRBD2, but this gene call is untestable without DNA. CDR1 MNHNS and CDR2 SASEGT come from the germline V gene. CDR3 size: 14 residues. The CDR3: CASKAGRSTDTQYF.

The chain joins TRBV7-9 to TRBJ2-1. This CDR3 has 15 residues. Germline values: CDR1 SEHNR, CDR2 FQNEAQ (reference sequence). CDR3 protein: CASSTIESSYNEQFF.

The chain links TRBV5-1 to TRBJ2-2. This CDR3 spans 15 amino acids. Germline-derived CDR1 and CDR2 are SGHRS and YFSETQ. The CDR3 is CASSFRPENTGELFF.